This paragraph reports one T cell receptor beta chain. No antigen is known for it. The CDR3 contains 15 residues. From germline, CDR1 is LGHDT and CDR2 YNNKEL (reference sequence). The record originates from a study of T cells expressing NK-cell markers. In the study overall: From sorted CD3+CD56+NKG2C+, CD3+CD56+NKG2C- and CD3+CD56-NKG2C+ T cells came the TCR beta repertoires. Findings and limits, study-wide: Clones of NKG2C+ T cells that had expanded were of unclear HCMV specificity.

Beta-chain TCR cDNA was generated via 5'RACE template switching with UMIs. TCRdb reanalyzed the 5' RACE reads, giving one entry per CDR3 protein sequence and no DNA. The table lists 300,000 to 450,000 distinct CDR3 sequences. This clonotype originated in a man aged 18-70 years in good health. This chain connects TRBV3-1 to TRBJ1-5. What was sequenced was blood T cells: a sorted CD56 or NKG2C T cell subset, CD4+ or CD8+ T cells, or bulk PBMC T cells (not recorded which). The CDR3 loop is CASRHKYKVNKAQHF.